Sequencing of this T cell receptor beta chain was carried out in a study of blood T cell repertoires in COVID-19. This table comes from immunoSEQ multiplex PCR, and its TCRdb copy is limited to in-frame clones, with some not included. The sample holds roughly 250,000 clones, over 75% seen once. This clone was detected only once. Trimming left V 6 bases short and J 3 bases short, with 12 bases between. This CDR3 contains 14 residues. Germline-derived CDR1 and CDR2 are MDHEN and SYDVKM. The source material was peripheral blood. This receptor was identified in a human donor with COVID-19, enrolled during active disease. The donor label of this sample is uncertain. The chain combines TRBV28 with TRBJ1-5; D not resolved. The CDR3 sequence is CASRLGSHNQPQHF. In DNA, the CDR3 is TGTGCCAGCAGGCTTGGGAGTCACAATCAGCCCCAGCATTTT.